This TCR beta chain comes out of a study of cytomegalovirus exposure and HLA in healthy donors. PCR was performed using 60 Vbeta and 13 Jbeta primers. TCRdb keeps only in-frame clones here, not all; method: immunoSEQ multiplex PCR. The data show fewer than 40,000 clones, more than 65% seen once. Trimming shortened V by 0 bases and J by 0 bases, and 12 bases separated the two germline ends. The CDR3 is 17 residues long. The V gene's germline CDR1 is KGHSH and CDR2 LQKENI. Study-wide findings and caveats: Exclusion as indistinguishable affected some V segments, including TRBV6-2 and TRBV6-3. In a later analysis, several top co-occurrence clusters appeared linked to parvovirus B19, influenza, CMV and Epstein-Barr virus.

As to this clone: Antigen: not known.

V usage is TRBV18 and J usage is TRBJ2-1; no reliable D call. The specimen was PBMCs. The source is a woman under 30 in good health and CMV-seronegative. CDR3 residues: CASSPPSGTGSYNEQFF. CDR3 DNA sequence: TGTGCCAGCTCACCACCCTCAGGCACCGGCTCCTACAATGAGCAGTTCTTC. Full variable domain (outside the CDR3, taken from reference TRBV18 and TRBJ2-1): NAGVMQNPRHLVRRRGQEARLRCSPMKGHSHVYWYRQLPEEGLKFMVYLQKENIIDESGMPKERFSAEFPKEGPSILRIQQVVRGDSAAYFCASSPPSGTGSYNEQFFGPGTRLTVL.